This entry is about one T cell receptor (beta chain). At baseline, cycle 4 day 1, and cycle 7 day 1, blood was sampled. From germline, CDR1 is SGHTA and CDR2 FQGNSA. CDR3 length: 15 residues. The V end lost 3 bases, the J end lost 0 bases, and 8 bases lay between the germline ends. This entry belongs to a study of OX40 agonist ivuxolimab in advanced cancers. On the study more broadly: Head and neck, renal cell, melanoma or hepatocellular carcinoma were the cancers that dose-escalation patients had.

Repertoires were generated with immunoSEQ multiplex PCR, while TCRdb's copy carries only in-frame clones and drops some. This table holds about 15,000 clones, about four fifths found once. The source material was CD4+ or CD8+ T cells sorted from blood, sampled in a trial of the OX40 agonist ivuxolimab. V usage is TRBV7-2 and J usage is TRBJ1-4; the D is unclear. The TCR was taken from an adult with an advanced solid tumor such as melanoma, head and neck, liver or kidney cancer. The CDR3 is CASSFGGATNEKLFF. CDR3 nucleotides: TGTGCCAGCAGCTTTGGCGGAGCAACTAATGAAAAACTGTTTTTT.